This T cell receptor beta chain was recorded in a study of blood T cell repertoires in COVID-19. Libraries were prepared by immunoSEQ multiplex PCR; TCRdb keeps only in-frame clonotypes and omits some of them. Of a few hundred thousand clones in the sample, roughly 90% were seen once. CDR3 length: 19 amino acids. The junction had 9 bases not matched to a gene; V was cut back by 0 bases and J by 0 bases. From germline, CDR1 is SGDLS and CDR2 YYNGEE. The chain has TRBV9 and TRBJ1-3, with 10 bases that match TRBD1. Sequencing used peripheral blood. The TCR originated in a woman aged 30 to 39 with COVID-19, enrolled during active disease. CDR3 sequence reads: CASSVAKDRGMSSGNTIYF. The CDR3 DNA reads TGTGCCAGCAGCGTAGCTAAGGACAGGGGGATGAGCTCTGGAAACACCATATATTTT.